A selection of T cell receptor beta chains follows, all from one sample in a study of T cells in Graves' hyperthyroidism and ophthalmopathy. TCRdb analysed the multiplex PCR reads with MiXCR anew, one entry per CDR3 protein. The profile covers a few hundred thousand distinct CDR3 sequences, with roughly 19% appearing a single time and under 40% taken by the ten largest. The sample taken for sequencing was blood. The receptor source for this set is a man in his fifties with Graves' ophthalmopathy. CDR3s include the opening cysteine and the closing phenylalanine or tryptophan. D genes are given only for firm matches. Size values are once, few and many counts, or a class for expanded clones, and some rows have none.

size: -; D: -; V: TRBV7-3; J: TRBJ2-1; DNA: TGTGCCAGCAGCTTAACGGGAGCAAGTGAGCAGTTCTTC; CDR3: CASSLTGASEQFF
size: many; D: -; V: TRBV20-1; J: TRBJ2-7; DNA: TGCAGTGCTAGGAGCGGCGAGCAGTACTTC; CDR3: CSARSGEQYF
size: -; D: TRBD2; V: TRBV30; J: TRBJ2-5; DNA: TGTGCCTGGAGCGGGGGGACTAGCCAACAAGAGACCCAGTACTTC; CDR3: CAWSGGTSQQETQYF
size: few; D: TRBD2; V: TRBV19; J: TRBJ2-7; DNA: TGTGCCAGTAGCTGGACAGGGGAAGGGACTAGCGGGAGTCACCACGAGCAGTACTTC; CDR3: CASSWTGEGTSGSHHEQYF
size: -; D: -; V: TRBV6-1; J: TRBJ1-6; DNA: TGTGCCAGCCCCGCTTCACAGGTTTCACCCCTCCACTTT; CDR3: CASPASQVSPLHF
size: -; D: -; V: TRBV6-1; J: TRBJ1-3; DNA: TGTGCCAGCAGCAACCATGGATCTGGAAACACCATATATTTT; CDR3: CASSNHGSGNTIYF
size: many; D: -; V: TRBV19; J: TRBJ2-1; DNA: TGTGCCAGTAGTATTGTGGAGTCCTACAATGAGCAGTTCTTC; CDR3: CASSIVESYNEQFF
size: -; D: -; V: TRBV29-1; J: TRBJ1-3; DNA: TGCAGTATCAGAGGGAGCAAAGGGGCTGGAAACACCATATATTTT; CDR3: CSIRGSKGAGNTIYF
size: -; D: -; V: TRBV5-1; J: TRBJ1-5; DNA: TGCGCCAGCAGTCGGATGGGCAATCAGCCCCAGCATTTT; CDR3: CASSRMGNQPQHF
size: many; D: TRBD1; V: TRBV12-3/TRBV12-4; J: TRBJ2-2; DNA: TGTGCCAGCAGTTTTCGACAGGGGGCCGACACCGGGGAGCTGTTTTTT; CDR3: CASSFRQGADTGELFF
size: many; D: -; V: TRBV5-1; J: TRBJ1-2; DNA: TGCGCCAGCAGCTTGACGGACGGATCGGGCGGCTACACCTTC; CDR3: CASSLTDGSGGYTF
size: many; D: -; V: TRBV27; J: TRBJ2-7; DNA: TGTGCCAGCAGTCGAGGGGCTCGAGGGTACGAGCAGTACTTC; CDR3: CASSRGARGYEQYF
size: -; D: -; V: TRBV20-1; J: TRBJ1-4; DNA: TGCAGTGCTGTTAGCGCAACTAATGAAAAACTGTTTTTT; CDR3: CSAVSATNEKLFF
size: -; D: TRBD1; V: TRBV6-2/TRBV6-3; J: TRBJ1-3; DNA: TGTGCCAGCGCTACAGGGGACTCTGGAAACACCATATATTTT; CDR3: CASATGDSGNTIYF
size: -; D: TRBD1; V: TRBV2; J: TRBJ1-5; DNA: TGTGCCAGCAAAGACAGGGAGGGTCAGCCCCAGCATTTT; CDR3: CASKDREGQPQHF
size: few; D: TRBD1; V: TRBV27; J: TRBJ1-2; DNA: TGTGCCAGCAGTCTCACCCCCGGGACAGGGCGATCGTATGGCTACACCTTC; CDR3: CASSLTPGTGRSYGYTF
size: many; D: -; V: TRBV20-1; J: TRBJ1-1; DNA: TGCAGTGCTAGTCGGGCCATGGCTGAAGCTTTCTTT; CDR3: CSASRAMAEAFF
size: -; D: TRBD2; V: TRBV20-1; J: TRBJ2-7; DNA: TGCAGTGCTAGCCCCAGCGGGAGGGTTCACGAGCAGTACTTC; CDR3: CSASPSGRVHEQYF
size: -; D: -; V: TRBV3-1; J: TRBJ2-3; DNA: TGTGCCAGCAGCCAAGCCCGGGGGCTCACAGATACGCAGTATTTT; CDR3: CASSQARGLTDTQYF
size: many; D: -; V: TRBV10-1; J: TRBJ2-7; DNA: TGCGCCAGCAGGGGGGGGCCCCGGGGCCCTCCCTACGAGCAGTACTTC; CDR3: CASRGGPRGPPYEQYF
size: many; D: TRBD1; V: TRBV6-6; J: TRBJ1-1; DNA: TGTGCCAGCAGTTACCACCCGGACAGGGGGTGGACTGAAGCTTTCTTT; CDR3: CASSYHPDRGWTEAFF
size: -; D: -; V: TRBV7-6; J: TRBJ2-7; DNA: TGTGCCAGCAGCTTACTCCGCGGGACCCCGCCCTACGAGCAGTACTTC; CDR3: CASSLLRGTPPYEQYF
size: -; D: -; V: TRBV29-1; J: TRBJ2-1; DNA: TGCAGCGTGGAGGGGCAGAGGAGCTCCTACAATGAGCAGTTCTTC; CDR3: CSVEGQRSSYNEQFF
size: few; D: TRBD2; V: TRBV5-4; J: TRBJ2-3; DNA: TGTGCCAGCAGCCCAACTAGCGGGAGTTTGTCGAATACGCAGTATTTT; CDR3: CASSPTSGSLSNTQYF
size: -; D: -; V: TRBV7-9; J: TRBJ1-2; DNA: TGTGCCAGCAGCTTAGCGCTCTTATATGGCTACACCTTC; CDR3: CASSLALLYGYTF
size: once; D: TRBD1; V: TRBV3-1; J: TRBJ1-2; DNA: TGTGCCAGCCAACAGGGGGATTATGGCTACACCTTC; CDR3: CASQQGDYGYTF
size: few; D: TRBD2; V: TRBV15; J: TRBJ2-3; DNA: TGTGCCACCAGAGTAGCGGGAGTGAGCACAGATACGCAGTATTTT; CDR3: CATRVAGVSTDTQYF
size: -; D: -; V: TRBV16; J: TRBJ1-1; DNA: TGTGCCAGCAGCCAGGTAGGAAATGAAGCTTTCTTT; CDR3: CASSQVGNEAFF
size: few; D: -; V: TRBV2; J: TRBJ2-6; DNA: TGTGTCAGCAGTGCGACAACTGGGGCCAACGTCCTGACTTTC; CDR3: CVSSATTGANVLTF
size: many; D: -; V: TRBV6-2/TRBV6-3; J: TRBJ2-7; DNA: TGTGCCAGCAGTTACTTAGCGGGACAGAGGACCTACGAGCAGTACTTC; CDR3: CASSYLAGQRTYEQYF
size: many; D: -; V: TRBV27; J: TRBJ2-7; DNA: TGTGCCAGCAGTCTAGGACAGCTCCAGTACGAGCAGTACTTC; CDR3: CASSLGQLQYEQYF
size: few; D: -; V: TRBV2; J: TRBJ2-3; DNA: TGTGCCAGCAAGGAAACAGATACGCAGTATTTT; CDR3: CASKETDTQYF
size: few; D: TRBD2; V: TRBV30; J: TRBJ2-7; DNA: TGTGCCTGGAGTGTTGGACTAGCGGGGGAGCAGTACTTC; CDR3: CAWSVGLAGEQYF
size: -; D: TRBD1; V: TRBV10-3; J: TRBJ1-2; DNA: TGTGCCATCAGCGACAGGGCCCCGGGTGGCTACACCTTC; CDR3: CAISDRAPGGYTF
size: -; D: TRBD2; V: TRBV29-1; J: TRBJ2-3; DNA: TGCAGCACCAGACTAGCGGGAGAGAACACAGATACGCGGTATTTT; CDR3: CSTRLAGENTDTRYF
size: -; D: TRBD1; V: TRBV20-1; J: TRBJ1-5; DNA: TGCAGTGCTAGTTTCGGGACAGGGGAGAGCAATCAGCCCCAGCATTTT; CDR3: CSASFGTGESNQPQHF
size: many; D: -; V: TRBV4-1; J: TRBJ1-2; DNA: TGCGCCAGCAGCCAAGATCTCTCCAGTTACTATGGCTACACCTTC; CDR3: CASSQDLSSYYGYTF
size: few; D: -; V: TRBV12-3/TRBV12-4; J: TRBJ1-3; DNA: TGTGCCAGCAGTAACACCGGGACTTTCTCTGGAAACACCATATATTTT; CDR3: CASSNTGTFSGNTIYF
size: many; D: -; V: TRBV20-1; J: TRBJ2-3; DNA: TGCAGTGCTCCGACAGATACGCAGTATTTT; CDR3: CSAPTDTQYF
size: many; D: -; V: TRBV7-8; J: TRBJ2-3; DNA: TGTGCCAGCAGCTTAGTAGGGTCCAAAAAAACTCACACAGATACGCAGTATTTT; CDR3: CASSLVGSKKTHTDTQYF
size: few; D: TRBD1; V: TRBV18; J: TRBJ2-6; DNA: TGTGCCAGCTCGCCTACGGGACAGGGCTACTCTGGGGCCAACGTCCTGACTTTC; CDR3: CASSPTGQGYSGANVLTF
size: -; D: -; V: TRBV6-1; J: TRBJ2-5; DNA: TGTGCCAGCAGCGCCAGGGCGTTACAAGAGACCCAGTACTTC; CDR3: CASSARALQETQYF
size: many; D: -; V: TRBV13; J: TRBJ2-7; DNA: TGTGCCAGCAACTCCCGCCAGGGTTCCTACGAGCAGTACTTC; CDR3: CASNSRQGSYEQYF
size: few; D: TRBD2; V: TRBV7-2; J: TRBJ2-5; DNA: TGTGCCAGCAGCTTAGCACGACTAGCGGGAGAATTTCGCGGCCAAGAGACCCAGTACTTC; CDR3: CASSLARLAGEFRGQETQYF
size: -; D: -; V: TRBV6-1; J: TRBJ2-7; DNA: TGTGCCAGCAGTGAACCAGGCAGCTACTCCTACGAGCAGTACTTC; CDR3: CASSEPGSYSYEQYF
size: -; D: -; V: TRBV14; J: TRBJ2-7; DNA: TGTGCCAGCAGCCAAGTAGCTTGGGCAGGGAGCTACGAGCAGTACTTC; CDR3: CASSQVAWAGSYEQYF
size: many; D: -; V: TRBV11-2; J: TRBJ2-5; DNA: TGTGCCAGCAGCACAGGGTACCAAGAGACCCAGTACTTC; CDR3: CASSTGYQETQYF
size: many; D: -; V: TRBV11-2; J: TRBJ2-3; DNA: TGTGCCAGCAGCTTTGTGCCAGATACGCAGTATTTT; CDR3: CASSFVPDTQYF
size: many; D: -; V: TRBV28; J: TRBJ2-3; DNA: TGTGCCAGCAGTTTTACCCGGGAAGTCTCAGATACGCAGTATTTT; CDR3: CASSFTREVSDTQYF
size: -; D: -; V: TRBV4-1; J: TRBJ1-5; DNA: TGCGCCAGCAGCCAAGAAGCGGGGTTTAGCAATCAGCCCCAGCATTTT; CDR3: CASSQEAGFSNQPQHF
size: many; D: TRBD1; V: TRBV2; J: TRBJ2-3; DNA: TGTGCCAGCACCCTCTCAGGGGGTGACACAGATACGCAGTATTTT; CDR3: CASTLSGGDTDTQYF